This T cell receptor (beta chain) stems from a study of shared clonotypes between healthy human individuals (TCRdb year 2020). A note on the overall study: The cohort included three men and a couple of women between 18 and 49 years of age. For each donor, three plates each were used for CD4 naive and CD4 memory, two plates were used for CD8 naive, and one plate was used for CD8 memory. The study deeply sequenced blood TCR repertoires of about 5 healthy adults to estimate repertoire size and the extent of clonotype sharing between individuals. Libraries were prepared and TCR repertoires were sequenced by different laboratories using diverse techniques, in order to increase sequencing depth and limit assay-specific biases. Per donor, leukapheresis produced somewhere between about 0.9 and 10 billion PBMCs. What the study reported, not specific to this receptor: Because the study included only a small number of donors, the genetic and exposure-history diversity represented was limited. Pairwise subsampling indicated that sequencing depth was expected to affect the degree of clonotype sharing among donors. Approximately 5% of naive CD4, 3.5% of naive CD8, approximately 2% of memory CD4, and 0.35% to 0.4% of memory CD8 clonotypes were shared across several donors. Rarefaction of sorted-subset datasets indicated incomplete sequencing despite the large sequencing depth. Sampling was limited to blood, and TCR repertoires in tissue likely differ from TCR repertoires in blood. Higher generation probabilities were observed for clonotypes shared by all four sorted-subset donors than for non-shared clonotypes. Naive subsets generally had larger estimated clonotype richness than memory subsets did.

Healthy HIV-negative adults with no recently reported acute infections or vaccinations were included as donors. Only Caucasian adults living in Nashville, Tennessee, USA were represented among the donors. CD4+ T cells were enriched through magnetic negative selection, after which naive cells were positively selected on CD45RA and the remaining negative fraction served as the memory subset. After blood collection by leukapheresis, PBMCs were isolated using Ficoll-Histopaque density gradient centrifugation and then cryopreserved in the vapor phase of liquid nitrogen. Analytical flow cytometry was used to check the purity and quantity of each magnetically sorted T cell population. Each sorted fraction had its genomic DNA isolated and then quantified by UV absorbance on a Nanodrop 2000c. Sequences SGHDT (CDR1) and YYEEEE (CDR2) are obtained from the germline V gene. V is trimmed back by 4 bases and J by 3 bases, and the junction contains 6 bases that no gene match accounts for. The CDR3, from cysteine to phenylalanine, totals 16 residues. The CDR3 DNA has 48 bases and is translated from base 1.

TCR CDR3 regions were amplified from genomic DNA by multiplex PCR using the deep immunoSEQ assay. Extracted genomic DNA from each cell subset was spread evenly across all wells of several immunoSEQ 96-well plates, with each plate serving as a replicate. For sorted subsets, each replicate PCR was loaded with roughly 190 ng genomic DNA, equivalent to some 27,000 T cell genomes. Purified libraries were measured with a Qubit 3.0 fluorometer, size-checked on a Bioanalyzer 2100, and measured again with the KAPA Library Quantification kit. A separate single-read 150-cycle Illumina NextSeq 550 flow cell was used to sequence each immunoSEQ 96-well plate. Regarding the original processing steps: The immunoSEQ output contained only junctional sequences without quality scores, so filtering could not match that applied to full-length reads. Sequences were annotated with PyIR, a Python wrapper for IgBLAST v1.9, and V/J genes and CDR3 were assigned using IMGT germline references. Reads were removed for weak V/J assignments (E-value above 1e-6), missing CDR3, stop codons, out-of-frame junctions, or ambiguous translated residues. V3J clonotypes were defined by identical inferred V gene, J gene, and CDR3 amino acid sequence. The percentage overlap between two repertoires was calculated by dividing the number of shared unique clonotypes by the size of the smaller repertoire. Three approaches were used to assess repertoire richness: RTK rarefaction, the Chao1 estimator, and Recon v2.1 estimates of unobserved clonotypes. Generation probabilities were computed with OLGA for all TCRbeta clonotypes obtained by the gDNA method from four donors. TCRdb holds this immuneACCESS table with in-frame rearrangements only. Some clones are missing; in checked studies, unresolved V genes explain under half, and the rest has no known cause. That table is the source of V, J and clone size, and D and trimming were worked out from the DNA. The sample profile shows 2 million to 3 million clones; approximately 94% of them were found once. About 0.38% of the sample is in the top ten clones.

Details on this clone: Its recognized antigen is unknown. It has no much larger one-base neighbor in the sample; base qualities were not kept.

The sample taken for sequencing was naive CD4+ T cells from PBMCs. The cell subset or site label of this sample denotes: CD45RA+ positively selected. The chain was built from TRBV5-6 and TRBJ2-1; TRBD2 matches 11 bases in the middle. The TCR originated in a man aged 18 to 30 in good health. Some clones in this sample may be carry-over from other donors' samples. The DNA is TGTGCCAGCAGCCCGGGACTAGCGGCAGTCTACAATGAGCAGTTCTTC. The translation is CASSPGLAAVYNEQFF. Beyond the CDR3, the reference TRBV5-6 and TRBJ2-1 genes provide the residues; the full variable domain reads: DAGVTQSPTHLIKTRGQQVTLRCSPKSGHDTVSWYQQALGQGPQFIFQYYEEEERQRGNFPDRFSGHQFPNYSSELNVNALLLGDSALYLCASSPGLAAVYNEQFFGPGTRLTVL.